The 7 T cell receptor beta chains reported below all come from one sample, sequenced in a study of T cell repertoires in cytomegalovirus infection. TCRdb re-called the reads with MiXCR, one entry per CDR3 protein. The sample lists about 530,000 distinct CDR3 sequences, 26% seen once, with about 12% in the top ten. The sequencing sample was made of PBMCs. The source is a human donor in good health (CMV status not recorded). Some clones in this sample may be carry-over from other donors' samples.

The DNA of the CDR3 is TGCGCCAGCAGCTTGGAATACCCCAACTATGGCTACACCTTC. Protein product: CASSLEYPNYGYTF. This sequence joins TRBV5-1 and TRBJ1-2; D is undetermined. V was pared by 0 bases and J by 2 bases, with 8 bases between. The germline gives CDR1 SGHRS, CDR2 YFSETQ. CDR3 length: 14 residues.

This clonotype was detected only a few times. The chain carries TRBV11-2 and TRBJ2-5; TRBD1 or TRBD2 may be the D gene (5 bases each). Trimming took 4 bases from V and 5 from J, leaving 20 bases between them. CDR3 length equals 16 residues. Germline V gene lookup returns CDR1 SGHAT and CDR2 FQNNGV. CDR3: CASSWNRDPMWETQYF. The CDR3 DNA reads TGTGCCAGCAGCTGGAACCGGGACCCGATGTGGGAGACCCAGTACTTC.

The V call is TRBV11-3, the J call TRBJ2-5, with D perhaps matching TRBD2 (6 bases). V gave up 5 bases and J gave up 2 bases, with 12 bases separating them. Germline V gene sequence: CDR1 SGHNT, CDR2 YENEEA. This CDR3 comprises 14 residues. The CDR3 nucleotides read TGTGCCAGCAGCATAACCGGGACTCAAGAGACCCAGTACTTC. This sequence encodes CASSITGTQETQYF.

In its sample, this clonotype was seen many times. V gene TRBV7-2 combines with J gene TRBJ1-2; 10 nucleotides line up with TRBD1. The germline CDR1 and CDR2 sequences are SGHTA and FQGNSA. Trimming took 4 bases from V and 4 from J; bases not matched to a gene: 3. The CDR3 has 14 amino acids. Here the CDR3 reads CASSSGQGLYGYTF. The CDR3 region has the DNA TGTGCCAGCAGCTCGGGACAGGGGCTCTATGGCTACACCTTC.

The chain combines TRBV5-6 with TRBJ1-5; a possible D gene is TRBD1 (5 bases). Trimming took off 0 bases at V and 4 bases at J, with 11 bases between the two ends. This CDR3 has 15 amino acids. Germline assignment: CDR1 SGHDT and CDR2 YYEEEE. The CDR3: CASSLVGTPNQPQHF. CDR3 in DNA: TGTGCCAGCAGCTTGGTAGGGACCCCGAATCAGCCCCAGCATTTT.

This chain joins TRBV5-4 and TRBJ2-3, with a tentative D call TRBD2 (5 bases). Trimming removed 4 bases from V and 2 bases from J, with 23 bases in between. There are 18 residues in the CDR3. The germline V gene encodes CDR1 SGHNT and CDR2 YYREEE (reference sequence). CDR3 region: CASSPPRAITGDTDTQYF. The DNA of the CDR3 is TGTGCCAGCAGCCCCCCGAGGGCTATAACCGGTGACACAGATACGCAGTATTTT.

This chain connects TRBV6-5 to TRBJ2-3, with TRBD1 matching over 9 bases. Germline V gene data show CDR1 as MNHEY and CDR2 as SVGAGI. V shed 5 bases, J shed 6 bases, and the junction held 12 bases outside the gene matches. CDR3 length equals 16 residues. The CDR3 DNA sequence: TGTGCCAGCAGTCCTGCCCTGGGGACAGGGCGCGATACGCAGTATTTT. This translates into CASSPALGTGRDTQYF.